This T cell receptor (beta chain) appears in the sequencing data of a study of immune heterogeneity within non-small cell lung tumors. Points on this clonotype: Antigen: not known.

Multiplex PCR with 32 V and 13 J primers amplified TCR beta CDR3. One entry per CDR3 protein results from TCRdb running MiXCR on the multiplex PCR reads. Of 20,000 to 25,000 distinct CDR3 sequences listed, around 30% are singletons. Template input, which was bulk tumor genomic DNA, totaled roughly 590 ng per sample. Primary tumors were biopsied several times each, far apart, intraoperatively. Curative surgical treatment was performed in patients who had newly diagnosed, untreated non-small cell lung cancer. There were 15 donors in total. They were all newly diagnosed non-small cell lung cancer patients undergoing surgery with curative intent. General study findings and limits: A moderate but significant correlation was observed between local T-cell clonality and local tumor mutational burden (R around 0.35).

The CDR3 has 14 amino acids. Germline V gene data show CDR1 as SGHKS and CDR2 as YYEKEE (reference sequence). The V end lost 2 bases, the J end lost 3 bases, and 8 bases lay between the germline ends. This receptor was taken from a man aged 40-49 years with non-small cell lung cancer. The material sequenced was lung tumor tissue. The chain recombines TRBV5-5 with TRBJ1-4; no definite D call. The CDR3 protein is CASSLIGPNEKLFF. CDR3 DNA: TGTGCCAGCAGCTTAATTGGACCTAATGAAAAACTGTTTTTT.